This T cell receptor (beta chain) was found in a study of T cells in Graves' hyperthyroidism and ophthalmopathy. This clonotype was detected many times. The antigen is undetermined. A NOSPECS grade of at least 4, a Clinical Activity Score of at least 3 and duration under 3 months were recorded in ophthalmopathy patients. Study-wide findings and caveats: Ophthalmopathy was separated from stable hyperthyroidism by a 13 V-J model.

Amplification yielded TCR beta CDR3 regions, with RNA transcripts as the source. TCR CDR3 underwent first-round RT-PCR with the HTBI primer set. TCRdb reprocessed the multiplex PCR reads via MiXCR and lists one record per CDR3 protein. The table shows 560,000 or so distinct CDR3 sequences, with just under 20% occurring only once. The CDR3 has 15 amino acids. Trimming took 6 bases from V and 5 from J; bases not matched to a gene: 11. The V gene's germline CDR1 is MDHEN and CDR2 SYDVKM. The specimen was blood. The chain is built from TRBV28 and TRBJ2-7; 9 bases line up with TRBD1. The sequence derives from a middle-aged man with Graves' ophthalmopathy. DNA for the CDR3: TGTGCCAGCAGGTATACCGGGACAGGGAACCACGAGCAGTACTTC. The encoded protein is CASRYTGTGNHEQYF.